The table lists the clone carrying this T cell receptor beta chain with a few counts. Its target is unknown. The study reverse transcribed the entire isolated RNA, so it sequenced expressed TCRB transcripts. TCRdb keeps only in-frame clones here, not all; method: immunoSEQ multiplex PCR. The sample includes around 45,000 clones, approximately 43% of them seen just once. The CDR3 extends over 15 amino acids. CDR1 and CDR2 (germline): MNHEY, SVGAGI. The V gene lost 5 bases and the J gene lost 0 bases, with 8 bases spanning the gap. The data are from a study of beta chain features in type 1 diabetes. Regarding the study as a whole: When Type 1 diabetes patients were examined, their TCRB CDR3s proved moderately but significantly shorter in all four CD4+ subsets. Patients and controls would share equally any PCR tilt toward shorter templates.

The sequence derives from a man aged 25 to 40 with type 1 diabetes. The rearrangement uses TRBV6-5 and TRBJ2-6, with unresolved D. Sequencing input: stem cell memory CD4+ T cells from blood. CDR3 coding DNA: TGTGCCAGCAGTGCACTTTCCTCTGGGGCCAACGTCCTGACTTTC. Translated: CASSALSSGANVLTF.